This TCR beta chain appears in the sequencing data of a study of blood T cell repertoires in COVID-19. Study overall: Whether acute or convalescent, the COVID-19 samples came from the United States, Italy and Spain. Nucleic acid was either cDNA or gDNA, and it came from T cells, B-cell-depleted T cells, or PBMCs.

In the authors' methods: Amplifying reference gene primers gave estimates of nucleated cell counts. Using immunoSEQ multiplex PCR, the repertoire was profiled, and TCRdb retains in-frame clones only, with some absent. Clone size and V and J calls were adopted from that table, with D and trimming inferred from the DNA. This table holds some 290,000 clones, approximately 87% found once. Germline lookup yields CDR1 SGHRS and CDR2 YFSETQ. Trimming took 5 bases from V and 6 from J; bases not matched to a gene: 12. The CDR3 has 15 residues. This sequence was found in a man in his 60s who had recovered from COVID-19. This chain connects TRBV5-1 to TRBJ2-7; 9 nucleotides line up with TRBD2. Sequencing was done on a sample of peripheral blood. CDR3 nucleotide sequence: TGCGCCAGCAGGCGAGGCCTAGCGGGATTAGGCGAGCAGTACTTC. The encoded protein is CASRRGLAGLGEQYF.